This paragraph reports one TCR beta chain. Methods used by the authors: How many nucleated cells were present was estimated from reference gene primer amplification. Profiled with immunoSEQ multiplex PCR; TCRdb holds only in-frame clones, not every one. That table furnishes V, J and clone size, whereas the DNA furnished D and trimming. The table lists tens of thousands of clones, about 83% of them singletons, with over 15% in the top ten. This CDR3 spans 15 amino acids. This sample stems from a study of blood T cell repertoires in COVID-19. Turning to the study itself: The origin of the acute and convalescent COVID-19 samples was the United States, Italy and Spain. PBMCs, B-cell-depleted T cells, or T cells were the source of the cDNA or gDNA that made up the material.

The chain couples TRBV12-1 to TRBJ2-3; TRBD2 reflects the table's D call only, with no check against the DNA. TRBV12-1 is an annotated pseudogene. The sequenced material came from peripheral blood. This TCR came from a woman aged 60 to 75 with acute or convalescent COVID-19. The CDR3 spells CASSPEGKSTDTQYF. The CDR3 region has the DNA TGTGCCAGCAGCCCGGAGGGCAAGAGCACAGATACGCAGTATTTT.